These T cell receptor beta chains were read from a single sample in a study of shared clonotypes between healthy human individuals. Produced via immunoSEQ multiplex PCR; TCRdb's table is partial and in-frame only. Of about 2.1 million clones listed, just under 95% are singletons. The sequenced sample was naive CD8+ T cells from PBMCs. The receptor set was obtained from a man aged 18-30 years in good health. Some clones in this sample may be carry-over from other donors' samples. The CDR3 runs from the conserved cysteine through the conserved F or W. Each record gives: clone size, V gene, J gene, D gene, CDR3 protein, CDR3 DNA. The D gene is left open where the match is weak. Where a row states a size, it is once, few, many or the class of an expanded clone; other rows omit it.

clone size: -; V gene: TRBV28; J gene: TRBJ1-5; D gene: -; CDR3 protein: CASSLVVGQSLGNQPQHF; CDR3 DNA: TGTGCCAGCAGTTTAGTGGTTGGACAGTCTTTGGGCAATCAGCCCCAGCATTTT
clone size: -; V gene: TRBV28; J gene: TRBJ2-2; D gene: -; CDR3 protein: CASLGGFYTGELFF; CDR3 DNA: TGTGCCAGCCTCGGGGGATTTTACACCGGGGAGCTGTTTTTT
clone size: few; V gene: TRBV13; J gene: TRBJ2-3; D gene: -; CDR3 protein: CASSSGTDTQYF; CDR3 DNA: TGTGCCAGCAGCTCAGGCACAGATACGCAGTATTTT
clone size: -; V gene: TRBV7-9; J gene: TRBJ2-1; D gene: -; CDR3 protein: CASSLVDSSYNEQFF; CDR3 DNA: TGTGCCAGCAGCTTAGTGGACTCCTCCTACAATGAGCAGTTCTTC
clone size: -; V gene: TRBV5-3; J gene: TRBJ2-5; D gene: -; CDR3 protein: CARSPECGEPLGKTQYF; CDR3 DNA: TGTGCCAGAAGTCCGGAGTGCGGGGAACCCTTAGGAAAGACCCAGTACTTC
clone size: -; V gene: TRBV19; J gene: TRBJ1-2; D gene: TRBD1; CDR3 protein: CASSWGQNYGYTF; CDR3 DNA: TGTGCCAGTAGTTGGGGACAGAACTATGGCTACACCTTC
clone size: -; V gene: TRBV19; J gene: TRBJ1-1; D gene: -; CDR3 protein: CASSKGGTEAFF; CDR3 DNA: TGTGCCAGTAGTAAGGGAGGCACTGAAGCTTTCTTT
clone size: -; V gene: TRBV7-9; J gene: TRBJ1-1; D gene: -; CDR3 protein: CATQVGGRNTEAFF; CDR3 DNA: TGTGCCACCCAAGTTGGGGGGCGCAACACTGAAGCTTTCTTT
clone size: few; V gene: TRBV14; J gene: TRBJ1-1; D gene: TRBD1; CDR3 protein: CASTHATGGYGEAFF; CDR3 DNA: TGTGCCAGCACCCACGCGACAGGGGGCTATGGTGAAGCTTTCTTT
clone size: -; V gene: TRBV7-8; J gene: TRBJ2-3; D gene: TRBD2; CDR3 protein: CASRPTARLAGLTDTQYF; CDR3 DNA: TGTGCCAGCAGACCCACCGCCCGGCTAGCGGGCCTCACAGATACGCAGTATTTT
clone size: -; V gene: TRBV5-4; J gene: TRBJ2-1; D gene: TRBD2; CDR3 protein: CASSFSIAGERNEQFF; CDR3 DNA: TGTGCCAGCAGCTTTTCTATAGCGGGAGAGAGGAATGAGCAGTTCTTC
clone size: -; V gene: TRBV2; J gene: TRBJ2-7; D gene: -; CDR3 protein: CASSETLGQNYEQYF; CDR3 DNA: TGTGCCAGCAGTGAAACCTTAGGACAGAACTACGAGCAGTACTTC
clone size: once; V gene: TRBV5-4; J gene: TRBJ2-2; D gene: -; CDR3 protein: CASSFWGYDYTGELFF; CDR3 DNA: TGTGCCAGCAGCTTTTGGGGATATGATTACACCGGGGAGCTGTTTTTT
clone size: -; V gene: TRBV2; J gene: TRBJ2-7; D gene: TRBD2; CDR3 protein: CASRDGGAPILEQYF; CDR3 DNA: TGTGCCAGCAGGGACGGGGGGGCGCCGATTCTCGAGCAGTACTTC
clone size: -; V gene: TRBV11-1; J gene: TRBJ2-3; D gene: -; CDR3 protein: CASSSAFRGADTQYF; CDR3 DNA: TGTGCCAGCAGCTCCGCATTCAGGGGTGCAGATACGCAGTATTTT
clone size: -; V gene: TRBV7-3; J gene: TRBJ1-4; D gene: TRBD1; CDR3 protein: CASSSTGGPNEKLFF; CDR3 DNA: TGTGCCAGCAGCTCGACAGGGGGCCCAAATGAAAAACTGTTTTTT
clone size: once; V gene: TRBV30; J gene: TRBJ2-1; D gene: -; CDR3 protein: CAWTESANEQFF; CDR3 DNA: TGTGCCTGGACTGAAAGTGCGAATGAGCAGTTCTTC
clone size: -; V gene: TRBV5-5; J gene: TRBJ2-3; D gene: TRBD2; CDR3 protein: CASSFVLSGSPGTQYF; CDR3 DNA: TGTGCCAGCAGCTTCGTTCTTAGCGGGTCCCCGGGTACGCAGTATTTT
clone size: -; V gene: TRBV19; J gene: TRBJ1-5; D gene: -; CDR3 protein: CASSNASSNQPQHF; CDR3 DNA: TGTGCCAGTAGTAATGCCAGCAGCAATCAGCCCCAGCATTTT
clone size: -; V gene: TRBV5-8; J gene: TRBJ2-7; D gene: -; CDR3 protein: CASTHGTEFYEQYF; CDR3 DNA: TGTGCCAGCACCCATGGGACCGAATTTTACGAGCAGTACTTC
clone size: -; V gene: TRBV27; J gene: TRBJ2-3; D gene: TRBD1; CDR3 protein: CASSSRQGRTDTQYF; CDR3 DNA: TGTGCCAGCAGTTCCCGACAGGGCCGCACAGATACGCAGTATTTT
clone size: -; V gene: TRBV28; J gene: TRBJ2-7; D gene: TRBD2; CDR3 protein: CASSLYGGSPHEQYF; CDR3 DNA: TGTGCCAGCAGTTTATATGGCGGGAGCCCCCACGAGCAGTACTTC
clone size: once; V gene: TRBV4-1; J gene: TRBJ2-4; D gene: TRBD1; CDR3 protein: CASSQGTGVYF; CDR3 DNA: TGCGCCAGCAGCCAAGGTACAGGGGTGTACTTC
clone size: -; V gene: TRBV18; J gene: TRBJ2-7; D gene: -; CDR3 protein: CASSPVAAYEQYF; CDR3 DNA: TGTGCCAGCTCACCAGTGGCCGCCTACGAGCAGTACTTC
clone size: -; V gene: TRBV19; J gene: TRBJ1-1; D gene: TRBD1; CDR3 protein: CASSIAGGGTEAFF; CDR3 DNA: TGTGCCAGTAGTATAGCAGGGGGTGGCACTGAAGCTTTCTTT
clone size: -; V gene: TRBV15; J gene: TRBJ1-1; D gene: -; CDR3 protein: CATSRYTGLGAEAFF; CDR3 DNA: TGTGCCACCAGCAGGTACACAGGGTTAGGGGCCGAAGCTTTCTTT
clone size: -; V gene: TRBV4-2; J gene: TRBJ2-3; D gene: TRBD1; CDR3 protein: CASSYVGTGLTDTQYF; CDR3 DNA: TGTGCCAGCAGCTATGTCGGGACAGGGCTCACAGATACGCAGTATTTT
clone size: -; V gene: TRBV9; J gene: TRBJ2-7; D gene: TRBD2; CDR3 protein: CASSQSSGRPSYEQYF; CDR3 DNA: TGTGCCAGCAGTCAATCTAGCGGGAGACCTTCCTACGAGCAGTACTTC
clone size: -; V gene: TRBV11-2; J gene: TRBJ2-3; D gene: -; CDR3 protein: CASSPPGSTDTQYF; CDR3 DNA: TGTGCCAGCAGCCCCCCAGGGAGCACAGATACGCAGTATTTT
clone size: -; V gene: TRBV7-9; J gene: TRBJ2-7; D gene: TRBD1; CDR3 protein: CASSQGQHYEQYF; CDR3 DNA: TGTGCCAGCAGCCAGGGACAGCACTACGAGCAGTACTTC
clone size: once; V gene: TRBV5-8; J gene: TRBJ1-4; D gene: TRBD1; CDR3 protein: CASSALPGQGAQGEKLFF; CDR3 DNA: TGTGCCAGCAGCGCCCTACCGGGACAGGGGGCGCAGGGCGAAAAACTGTTTTTT
clone size: -; V gene: TRBV27; J gene: TRBJ1-3; D gene: TRBD1; CDR3 protein: CASSLSVQGPGNTIYF; CDR3 DNA: TGTGCCAGCAGTTTATCTGTACAGGGGCCCGGAAACACCATATATTTT
clone size: -; V gene: TRBV7-8; J gene: TRBJ1-2; D gene: TRBD1; CDR3 protein: CASSSGQGDYGYTF; CDR3 DNA: TGTGCCAGCAGCTCGGGACAGGGGGACTATGGCTACACCTTC
clone size: -; V gene: TRBV4-1; J gene: TRBJ2-7; D gene: -; CDR3 protein: CASSQGAGYEQYF; CDR3 DNA: TGCGCCAGCAGCCAGGGGGCGGGATACGAGCAGTACTTC
clone size: -; V gene: TRBV28; J gene: TRBJ2-7; D gene: TRBD1; CDR3 protein: CASSFLTGTGGYEQYF; CDR3 DNA: TGTGCCAGCAGTTTTCTCACCGGGACAGGGGGTTACGAGCAGTACTTC
clone size: few; V gene: TRBV10-2; J gene: TRBJ1-5; D gene: -; CDR3 protein: CASSGVGAARGGPQHF; CDR3 DNA: TGCGCCAGCAGTGGGGTAGGGGCCGCTCGAGGGGGGCCCCAGCATTTT
clone size: -; V gene: TRBV9; J gene: TRBJ2-1; D gene: TRBD2; CDR3 protein: CASSVAPGGPYNEQFF; CDR3 DNA: TGTGCCAGCAGCGTAGCACCGGGAGGGCCCTACAATGAGCAGTTCTTC
clone size: -; V gene: TRBV5-1; J gene: TRBJ2-7; D gene: TRBD1; CDR3 protein: CASSLFQDRASYEQYF; CDR3 DNA: TGCGCCAGCAGCTTATTCCAGGACAGGGCCTCCTACGAGCAGTACTTC
clone size: -; V gene: TRBV6-6; J gene: TRBJ1-1; D gene: -; CDR3 protein: CASSWSGANTEAFF; CDR3 DNA: TGTGCCAGCAGTTGGTCAGGGGCGAACACTGAAGCTTTCTTT
clone size: -; V gene: TRBV28; J gene: TRBJ1-5; D gene: -; CDR3 protein: CASSLYSSNQPQHF; CDR3 DNA: TGTGCCAGCAGTTTATATAGCAGCAATCAGCCCCAGCATTTT